Listed here are 20 T cell receptor delta chains from one sample, sequenced in a study of γδ T cells in repeated Plasmodium falciparum infection. TCRdb processed the multiplex PCR reads again with the CATT caller. The repertoire consists of over 45,000 delta-chain clones, with roughly 1.6% occurring once and the leading ten covering around 8.6%. Bulk repertoires came from Vgamma9/Vdelta2+ or Vdelta2-negative gammadelta T cells flow-sorted from PBMC. Sequencing was carried out using gamma-delta T cells from blood. All receptors derive from a pool of human donors (malaria-infected and uninfected, not separated).

As regards this clone: Translating this DNA gives a protein that differs at residue 13 from the TCRdb one, which belongs to a much larger clone; a read error is likely, and the protein shown is this translation. The chain links TRDV1 to TRDJ1; TRDD3 matches at 8 bases. The J gene comes from matching the DNA to germline here; TCRdb lacks it. Germline CDR1 is TSWWSYY and CDR2 is QGS. This CDR3 is built from 21 residues. V was pared by 1 base and J by 2 bases, with 21 bases of the junction left unmatched. The CDR3 bases are TGTGCTCTTGGGGAACATATGGCGGCCTACTGGGGGGGCCGGTGGACCGATAAACTCATCTTT. Translating gives CALGEHMAAYWGGRWTDKLIF.

As concerns this clone: A read error likely explains this, since a far larger clone differs by one base. Other DNA sequences from this sample encode an identical CDR3 as well. The V call is TRDV1, the J call TRDJ1, with 8 bases that match TRDD3. CDR1 is TSWWSYY, CDR2 QGS, per germline. This CDR3 has 21 residues. This chain's CDR3 is CALGELVSGKPWGRLWDKLIF. The CDR3 nucleotides read TGTGCTCTTGGGGAACTAGTCTCGGGAAAGCCCTGGGGGAGGTTATGGGATAAGCTCATCTTT.

As concerns this clone: The protein TCRdb lists belongs to a much larger clone and differs from this DNA's translation at residue 4, which points to a read error; the protein shown is made from the DNA. This chain connects TRDV2 to TRDJ3; no clear D gene. The J gene was missing in TCRdb and was found by matching the end of the DNA to germline. Germline assignment: CDR1 GEAIGNYY and CDR2 EKD. V dropped 6 bases and J dropped 0 bases, with 20 bases sitting between them. This CDR3 has 19 amino acids. CDR3: CACNAVRTLSSWDTRQMFF. The CDR3 nucleotides read TGTGCCTGTAACGCCGTGCGGACTTTAAGCTCCTGGGACACCCGACAGATGTTTTTC.

This clone turned up a few times. TCRdb records a much larger clone's protein for this DNA, with a difference at residue 11 that likely arises from a read error; the protein given is the translation of the DNA. The genes are TRDV2 and TRDJ1, with 7 bases aligning to TRDD3. The J gene, absent from TCRdb, was called here by matching the DNA to germline. This CDR3 comprises 16 residues. V was clipped by 1 base and J by 7 bases; unmatched bases: 14. Germline CDR1 and CDR2: GEAIGNYY and EKD. In DNA, the CDR3 is TGTGCCTGTGACACAATAGGATACGCCTCCGCGGGTAAACTCATCTTT. It yields the protein CACDTIGYASAGKLIF.

This clone was seen only a few times. Given a far larger clone just one base away, this is likely a sequencing read error. The same CDR3 also results from other DNA sequences found in this sample. The genes are TRDV1 and TRDJ1; D uncertain. TCRdb records no J gene; here it was assigned by comparing the DNA to germline. Between the trimmed V and J ends, which lost 9 bases and 7 bases, there was a span of 24 bases. Germline V CDR1 and CDR2: TSWWSYY, QGS. CDR3 size: 15 residues. CDR3 region: CALYFSSVPPSKLIF. In DNA form, the CDR3 reads TGTGCTCTCTATTTCTCAAGCGTGCCCCCCAGTAAACTCATCTTT.

This clone qualifies as medium-sized (0.01 to 0.1%). The same CDR3 is also encoded by other DNA sequences in this sample. V is TRDV1 and J is TRDJ1, with 8 bases matching TRDD3. V shed 2 bases, J shed 3 bases, and the junction held 11 bases outside the gene matches. Germline values: CDR1 TSWWSYY, CDR2 QGS. The CDR3 is 17 residues long. CDR3 bases: TGTGCTCTTGGGGAAAGAGGGGGATATAGGAAGGCCGATAAACTCATCTTT. Translated, it gives CALGERGGYRKADKLIF.

As concerns this clone: TCRdb shows a much larger clone's protein in place of this DNA's translation, and the two differ at residue 15, likely through a read error; the protein shown is translated from the DNA. The V gene reported is TRDV1; the J gene is uncalled; the DNA was not compared with TRDD3, the D call given in the table. This CDR3 comprises 17 residues. Per the germline V gene, CDR1 is TSWWSYY and CDR2 is QGS. CDR3 loop: CALGELTMGDGTDKPIF. The DNA of the CDR3 is TGTGCTCTTGGGGAACTAACGATGGGGGATGGGACCGATAAACCCATCTTT.

This clone is categorized as medium-sized. The J gene is TRDJ1, the V gene TRDV1; no clear D gene. CDR1 and CDR2 from the germline V gene are TSWWSYY and QGS. CDR3 length equals 17 residues. V lost 1 base and J 1 base, leaving 16 bases between the germline ends. Here the CDR3 reads CALGEPLTRTPTDKLIF. Here the CDR3 DNA reads TGTGCTCTTGGGGAACCCCTAACCCGTACCCCCACCGATAAACTCATCTTT.

This clone was detected many times. With a far larger clone one base away, a read error is the likely cause. The sample carries other DNA sequences with the same CDR3. The rearrangement uses TRDV1 and TRDJ1; perhaps TRDD3 as D (7 bases). The CDR3 loop spans 17 amino acids. CDR1 and CDR2 (germline): TSWWSYY, QGS. V was shortened by 4 bases and J by 0 bases, with 18 bases between the two germline ends. The CDR3 nucleotides read TGTGCTCTTGGGGTCCTACGTGGGATACTCTACACCGATAAACTCATCTTT. This gives the protein CALGVLRGILYTDKLIF.

Only a few counts were recorded for this clone. TCRdb lists the protein of a much larger clone for this DNA, which differs at residue 3, so this is likely a read error; the protein given here is translated from the DNA itself. The rearrangement joins TRDV1 to TRDJ1; 11 bases are a match to TRDD3. Here the J gene came from matching the DNA to germline, since TCRdb omits it. Germline lookup yields CDR1 TSWWSYY and CDR2 QGS. The trim removed 10 bases at V and 4 bases at J, leaving 14 bases unmatched. The length of the CDR3 is 16 residues. CDR3 amino acids: CAPERLLGDTGDKLIF. The CDR3 DNA reads as TGTGCTCCTGAGAGGCTGCTGGGGGATACTGGCGATAAACTCATCTTT.

In its sample, this clone was seen many times. The protein TCRdb lists belongs to a much larger clone and differs from this DNA's translation at residue 6, which points to a read error; the protein shown is made from the DNA. The chain is built from TRDV1 and TRDJ1, with 9 bases that match TRDD3. The CDR3 has 18 amino acids. The V gene end was trimmed by 5 bases and the J gene end by 0 bases; junction bases not matched to a gene: 13. The germline CDR1 and CDR2 sequences are TSWWSYY and QGS. As DNA, the CDR3 is TGTGCTCTTGGGTTTAGCCCTGGGGGATGTTACTACACCGATAAACTCATCTTT. Its protein product is CALGFSPGGCYYTDKLIF.

Remarks on this clone: The protein recorded in TCRdb matches a much larger clone and deviates from this DNA's translation at residue 11, suggesting a read error; the protein here is obtained by translating the DNA. The chain employs TRDV1 and TRDJ1; 10 positions agree with TRDD3. This CDR3 is 22 amino acids long. The V and J ends lost 3 bases and 3 bases, in that order; junction bases with no gene match: 25. The V gene's germline CDR1 is TSWWSYY and CDR2 QGS. CDR3 loop: CALGDLWPSSAYTGGFADKLIF. In DNA, the CDR3 is TGTGCTCTTGGGGACTTGTGGCCTTCCTCAGCTTATACTGGGGGATTCGCCGATAAACTCATCTTT.

In its sample, this clone was seen a few times. Only one base separates this from a far larger clonotype, so it likely reflects a read error. At the DNA level, this CDR3 is encoded by other sequences in the same sample as well. The genes are TRDV1 and TRDJ1; no reliable D call. Trimming took off 0 bases at V and 0 bases at J, with 20 bases between the two ends. This CDR3 comprises 19 residues. The V gene's germline CDR1 is TSWWSYY and CDR2 QGS. The DNA of the CDR3 is TGTGCTCTTGGGGAACTGGTGACTCGTACCCCGACGTACACCGATAAACTCATCTTT. Amino acid sequence: CALGELVTRTPTYTDKLIF.

This clone was observed a handful of times. A read error is likely here: a far larger clone is one base away. This specimen includes other DNA sequences encoding the same CDR3. The rearrangement uses TRDV1 and TRDJ1; 9 bases align to TRDD3. The J gene, missing from TCRdb, was assigned here through DNA to germline matching. The germline V gene encodes CDR1 TSWWSYY and CDR2 QGS. This CDR3 comprises 20 residues. Here the CDR3 DNA reads TGTGCCCTTGGGGGGAGGGGTTCTTTCTGGGGGATTCATTACACCGATAAACTCATCTTT. This encodes CALGGRGSFWGIHYTDKLIF.

To note about this clone: For this DNA, TCRdb reports the protein of a much larger clone, which diverges at residue 3, most likely from a read error; the protein presented here is translated directly from the DNA. The V gene corresponds to TRDV2; no J gene was called; TRDD3 is the table's D call and was not checked against the DNA. Germline CDR1 GEAIGNYY, CDR2 EKD. This CDR3 spans 21 amino acids. CDR3 DNA: TGTGCCCGTGACACCGACAACTGGGGGATACGCGTCTTACCAATCACACCCCCTCGGATCTTT. It codes for CARDTDNWGIRVLPITPPRIF.

This clone appeared a few times. J is TRDJ1 and V is TRDV1; 7 nucleotides agree with TRDD2. From germline, CDR1 is TSWWSYY and CDR2 QGS. The CDR3 covers 21 residues. Unmatched junction bases numbered 24, after V lost 2 bases and J lost 3 bases. The CDR3 here is CALGEKGRSYARGPYADKLIF. As DNA, the CDR3 is TGTGCTCTTGGGGAAAAAGGGCGTTCCTACGCTCGGGGACCATACGCCGATAAACTCATCTTT.

As concerns this clone: TCRdb lists the protein of a much larger clone for this DNA, which differs at residue 8, so this is likely a read error; the protein given here is translated from the DNA itself. V usage is TRDV1 and J usage is TRDJ1; D is undetermined. The CDR3 sequence is 11 residues long. Germline V gives CDR1 TSWWSYY, CDR2 QGS. V was clipped by 2 bases and J by 11 bases, with 9 bases between them. The CDR3 nucleotides read TGTGCTCTTGGGGAAAATCGTAACCTCATCTTT. Protein sequence: CALGENRNLIF.

Concerning this clone: A read error likely explains why the TCRdb protein, taken from a much larger clone, differs from this DNA's translation at residue 15; the protein shown is translated from the DNA. No call exists for the J gene, whereas the V gene is TRDV2; no check of the table's D call, TRDD3, against the DNA was made. CDR1 is GEAIGNYY, CDR2 EKD, per germline. This CDR3 has 17 amino acids. As DNA, the CDR3 is TGTGCCTGTGACCCAGTACTGGGGGATACCTACACCGATAAACCCATCTTT. It yields the protein CACDPVLGDTYTDKPIF.

This clone has only a few counts. TCRdb attributes to this sequence the protein of a much larger clone, which differs from the DNA translation at residue 17; a read error is likely, and the protein displayed is translated from the DNA. The chain uses TRDV1 and TRDJ1; 13 nucleotides align to TRDD3. Matching the DNA to germline supplied the J gene, which TCRdb does not give. Germline V lookup: CDR1 TSWWSYY, CDR2 QGS. This CDR3 is built from 23 residues. V shed 4 bases, J shed 2 bases, and the junction held 25 bases outside the gene matches. The CDR3 loop is CALGARFPKLYWGIRTGTDKLIF. CDR3 bases: TGTGCTCTTGGGGCTCGATTCCCAAAATTATACTGGGGGATACGCACCGGAACCGATAAACTCATCTTT.

A word on this clone: TCRdb's protein, taken from a much larger clone, differs from this DNA's translation at residue 12, likely owing to a read error; the protein displayed comes from the DNA. The genes are TRDV1 and TRDJ1, with 8 nucleotides matching TRDD2. V lost 1 base to trimming and J lost 0 bases; unmatched junction nucleotides: 22. The germline gives CDR1 TSWWSYY, CDR2 QGS. CDR3 length equals 22 residues. The CDR3 DNA reads TGTGCTCTTGGGGAACCTTCCTACGGTCTACTGAGGGATATTTGCTACACCGATAAACTCATCTTT. This encodes CALGEPSYGLLRDICYTDKLIF.